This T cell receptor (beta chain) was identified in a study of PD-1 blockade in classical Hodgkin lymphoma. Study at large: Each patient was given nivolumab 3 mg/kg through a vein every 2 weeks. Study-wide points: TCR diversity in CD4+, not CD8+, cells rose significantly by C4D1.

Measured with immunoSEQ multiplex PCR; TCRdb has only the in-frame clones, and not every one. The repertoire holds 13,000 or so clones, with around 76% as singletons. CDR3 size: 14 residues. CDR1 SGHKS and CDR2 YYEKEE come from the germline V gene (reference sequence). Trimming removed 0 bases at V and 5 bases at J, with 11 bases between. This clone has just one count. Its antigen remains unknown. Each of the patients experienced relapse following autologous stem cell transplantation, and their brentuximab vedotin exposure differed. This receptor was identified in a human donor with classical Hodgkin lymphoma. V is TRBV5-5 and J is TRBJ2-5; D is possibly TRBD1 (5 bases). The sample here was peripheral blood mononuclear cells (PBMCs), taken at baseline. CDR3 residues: CASSLEGAWETQYF. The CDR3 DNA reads TGTGCCAGCAGCTTGGAAGGGGCCTGGGAGACCCAGTACTTC.